The 2 T cell receptor beta chains given below trace back to one sample, sequenced in a study of cytomegalovirus exposure and HLA in healthy donors. Primers included in the PCR were 60 Vbeta and 13 Jbeta primers. Assay used: immunoSEQ multiplex PCR; TCRdb lists only in-frame clones, some missing. The repertoire includes some 120,000 clones, roughly a tenth of them detected once, and roughly 4.2% sits in the top ten. The sequencing sample was made of PBMCs. These receptors all come from a woman aged 18-35 years in good health and CMV-seropositive.

This clone was recorded only once. The gene calls are TRBV6-5 and TRBJ2-2; possible D gene TRBD2, 5 bases. CDR1 is MNHEY, CDR2 SVGAGI, per germline. Trimming left V 5 bases short and J 1 base short, with 8 bases between. There are 14 residues in the CDR3. The CDR3 DNA is TGTGCCAGCAGTGAAGGAGGGAACACCGGGGAGCTGTTTTTT. As protein: CASSEGGNTGELFF.

This clone came up a few times. The chain joins TRBV27 to TRBJ2-1; TRBD2 aligns across 10 bases. There are 16 residues in the CDR3. V trimming: 4 bases; J trimming: 0 bases; junction bases outside the gene matches: 3. In germline, CDR1 is MNHEY, CDR2 SMNVEV (reference sequence). The DNA for the CDR3 is TGTGCCAGCAGTTCTATAGCGGGAGGCTCCTACAATGAGCAGTTCTTC. Translated, it gives CASSSIAGGSYNEQFF.